This entry describes one T cell receptor beta chain. The data stem from a study of resident and recirculating memory T cells in vitiligo. Libraries were prepared by immunoSEQ multiplex PCR; TCRdb keeps only in-frame clonotypes and omits some of them. The table has roughly 80,000 clones, around 90% seen once; the top ten hold approximately 5.4%. No change in lesions over the prior 6 months defined stable disease. Confetti depigmentation, marking active vitiligo, was absent in these patients. The ends were cut back, 3 bases at V and 7 bases at J, with 13 bases in the middle. Germline-derived CDR1 and CDR2 are ENHRY and SYGVKD. This CDR3 has 13 amino acids.

The sample taken for sequencing was blood. The V call is TRBV10-3, the J call TRBJ2-7; D is possibly TRBD2 (6 bases). The clonotype originates from a male donor with vitiligo. Here the CDR3 DNA reads TGTGCCATCAGTGATATGGGGACTGGTGAGCAGTACTTC. It is translated as CAISDMGTGEQYF.